Listed here is a single TCR beta chain. Its antigen is currently unknown. The study pooled second doses at about 4 or about 12 weeks. The entry originates in a study of T cell responses to AZD1222 COVID-19 vaccine. Study-wide points: Unmutated variant regions are reportedly the target of nearly half of TCRs that are spike-specific. Among AZD1222 vaccinees, only five to seven were seropositive at baseline. The span of vaccine-associated CD4 TCRs extended across spike, with dominance at 160-218 and 743-854.

Repertoires were generated with immunoSEQ multiplex PCR, while TCRdb's copy carries only in-frame clones and drops some. The table lists roughly 65,000 clones, approximately 82% of them singletons, with nearly 25% in the top ten. Sample: peripheral blood, taken 28 days after the second AZD1222 dose. The sequence derives from an adult who received the AZD1222 COVID-19 vaccine.

The DNA of the CDR3 is TGCAGTGCTAGTAGGCAGGATTCCTACAATGAGCAGTTCTTC. Protein sequence: CSASRQDSYNEQFF. The chain employs TRBV20-1 and TRBJ2-1, with D uncertain. Germline V gives CDR1 DFQATT, CDR2 SNEGSKA (reference sequence). CDR3 length equals 14 residues. V was cut by 3 bases and J by 1 base, with 10 bases left in between.